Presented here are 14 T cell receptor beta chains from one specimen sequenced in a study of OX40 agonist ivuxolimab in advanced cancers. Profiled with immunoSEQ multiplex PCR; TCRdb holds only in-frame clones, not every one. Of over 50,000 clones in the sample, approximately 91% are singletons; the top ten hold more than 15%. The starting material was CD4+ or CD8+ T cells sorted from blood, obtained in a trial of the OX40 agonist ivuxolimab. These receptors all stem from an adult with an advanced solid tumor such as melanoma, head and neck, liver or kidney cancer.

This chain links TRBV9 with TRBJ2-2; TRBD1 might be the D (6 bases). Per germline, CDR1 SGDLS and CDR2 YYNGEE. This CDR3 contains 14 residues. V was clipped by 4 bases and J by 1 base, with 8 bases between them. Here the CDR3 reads CASSPGQNTGELFF. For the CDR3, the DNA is TGTGCCAGCAGCCCGGGACAGAACACCGGGGAGCTGTTTTTT.

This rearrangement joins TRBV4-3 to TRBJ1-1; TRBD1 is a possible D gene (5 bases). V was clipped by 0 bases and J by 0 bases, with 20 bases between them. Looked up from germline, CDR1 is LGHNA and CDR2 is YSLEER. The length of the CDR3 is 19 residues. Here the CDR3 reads CASSQDWNLAGSMNTEAFF. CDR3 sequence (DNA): TGCGCCAGCAGCCAAGATTGGAATTTGGCAGGGAGTATGAACACTGAAGCTTTCTTT.

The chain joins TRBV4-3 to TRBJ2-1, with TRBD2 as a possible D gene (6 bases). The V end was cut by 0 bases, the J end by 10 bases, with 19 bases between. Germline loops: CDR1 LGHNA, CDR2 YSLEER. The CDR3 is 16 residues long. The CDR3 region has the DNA TGCGCCAGCAGCCAAGATAGGGCGGGACCTTCGATGGAGCAGTTCTTC. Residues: CASSQDRAGPSMEQFF.

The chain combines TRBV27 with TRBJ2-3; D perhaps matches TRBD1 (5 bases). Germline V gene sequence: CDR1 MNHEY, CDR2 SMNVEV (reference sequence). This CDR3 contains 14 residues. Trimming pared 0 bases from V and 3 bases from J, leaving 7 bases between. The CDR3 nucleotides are TGTGCCAGCAGTTTATCGAAGGGGACAGATACGCAGTATTTT. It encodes CASSLSKGTDTQYF.

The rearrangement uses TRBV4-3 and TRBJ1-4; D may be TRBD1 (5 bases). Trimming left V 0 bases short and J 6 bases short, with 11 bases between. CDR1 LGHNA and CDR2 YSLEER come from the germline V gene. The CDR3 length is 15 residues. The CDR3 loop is CASSQDRAGYEKLFF. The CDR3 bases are TGCGCCAGCAGCCAAGATAGGGCAGGGTATGAAAAACTGTTTTTT.

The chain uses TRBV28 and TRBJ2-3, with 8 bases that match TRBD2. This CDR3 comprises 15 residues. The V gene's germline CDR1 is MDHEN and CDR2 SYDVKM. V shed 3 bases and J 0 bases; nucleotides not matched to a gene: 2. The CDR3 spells CASSLAGGSTDTQYF. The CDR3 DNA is TGTGCCAGCAGTTTGGCGGGAGGTAGCACAGATACGCAGTATTTT.

CDR3 sequence reads: CASSHDRTDEKLFF. The CDR3 DNA reads as TGTGCCAGCAGTCATGACAGGACAGATGAAAAACTGTTTTTT. The V and J genes are TRBV6-5 and TRBJ1-4, with a possible D match to TRBD1 (6 bases). V was trimmed by 5 bases and J by 6 bases, leaving 13 bases between them. The V gene's germline CDR1 is MNHEY and CDR2 SVGAGI. The CDR3 has 14 amino acids.

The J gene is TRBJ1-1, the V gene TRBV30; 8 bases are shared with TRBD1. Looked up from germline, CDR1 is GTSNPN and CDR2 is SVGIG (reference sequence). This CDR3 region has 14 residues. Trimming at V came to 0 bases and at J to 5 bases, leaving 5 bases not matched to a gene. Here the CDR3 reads CAWSVHRGGTEAFF. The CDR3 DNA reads TGTGCCTGGAGTGTTCACAGGGGGGGGACTGAAGCTTTCTTT.

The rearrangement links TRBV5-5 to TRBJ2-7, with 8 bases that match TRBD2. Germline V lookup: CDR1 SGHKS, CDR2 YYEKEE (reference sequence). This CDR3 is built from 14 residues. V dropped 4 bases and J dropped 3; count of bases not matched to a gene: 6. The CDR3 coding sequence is TGTGCCAGCAGCATTAGCGGGATTCTCTACGAGCAGTACTTC. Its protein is CASSISGILYEQYF.

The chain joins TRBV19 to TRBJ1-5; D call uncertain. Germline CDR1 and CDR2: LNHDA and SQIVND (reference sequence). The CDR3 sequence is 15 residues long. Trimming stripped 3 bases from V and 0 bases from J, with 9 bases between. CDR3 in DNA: TGTGCCAGTAGTATGGAGATATATAGCAATCAGCCCCAGCATTTT. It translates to CASSMEIYSNQPQHF.

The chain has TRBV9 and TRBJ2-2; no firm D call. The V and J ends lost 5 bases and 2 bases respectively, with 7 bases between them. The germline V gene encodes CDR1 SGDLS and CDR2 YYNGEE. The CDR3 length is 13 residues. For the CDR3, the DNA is TGTGCCAGCAGTGAACTCAACACCGGGGAGCTGTTTTTT. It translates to CASSELNTGELFF.

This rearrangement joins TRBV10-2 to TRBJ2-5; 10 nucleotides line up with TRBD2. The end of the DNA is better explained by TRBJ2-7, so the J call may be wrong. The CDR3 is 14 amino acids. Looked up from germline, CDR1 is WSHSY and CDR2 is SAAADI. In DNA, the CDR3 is TGCGCCACCTCTGGGCTAGCGGGAGCCTACGAGCAGTACTTC. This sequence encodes CATSGLAGAYEQYF.

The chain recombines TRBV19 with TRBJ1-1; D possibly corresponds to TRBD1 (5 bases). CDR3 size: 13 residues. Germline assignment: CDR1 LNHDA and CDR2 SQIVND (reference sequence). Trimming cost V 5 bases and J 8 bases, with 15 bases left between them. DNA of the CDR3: TGTGCCAGTAGTTTCACGGACGCAGGGGAAGCTTTCTTT. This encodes CASSFTDAGEAFF.

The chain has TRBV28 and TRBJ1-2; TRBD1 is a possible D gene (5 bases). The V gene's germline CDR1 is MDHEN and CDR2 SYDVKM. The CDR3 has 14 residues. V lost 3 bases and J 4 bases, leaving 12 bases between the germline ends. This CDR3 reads CASSFSGTFYGYTF. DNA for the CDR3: TGTGCCAGCAGTTTTTCAGGGACCTTCTATGGCTACACCTTC.